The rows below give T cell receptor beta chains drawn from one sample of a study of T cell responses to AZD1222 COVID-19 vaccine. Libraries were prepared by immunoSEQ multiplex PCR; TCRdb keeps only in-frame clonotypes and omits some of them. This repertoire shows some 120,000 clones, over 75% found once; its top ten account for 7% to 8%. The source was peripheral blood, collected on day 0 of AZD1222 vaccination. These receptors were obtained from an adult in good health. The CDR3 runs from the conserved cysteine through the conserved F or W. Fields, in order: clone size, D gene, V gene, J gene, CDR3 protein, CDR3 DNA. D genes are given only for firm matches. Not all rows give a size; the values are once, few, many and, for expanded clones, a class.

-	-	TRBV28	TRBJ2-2	CASSFLPGELFF	TGTGCCAGCAGTTTCCTCCCCGGGGAGCTGTTTTTT
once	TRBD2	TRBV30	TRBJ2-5	CAWRTGLAGGGTQYF	TGTGCCTGGAGGACGGGACTAGCGGGGGGCGGGACCCAGTACTTC
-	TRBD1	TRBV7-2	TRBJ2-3	CASSRGQGVDTQYF	TGTGCCAGCAGCAGGGGACAGGGGGTAGATACGCAGTATTTT
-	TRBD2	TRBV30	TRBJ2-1	CAWSHRDYPMEQFF	TGTGCCTGGAGTCACCGGGACTACCCAATGGAGCAGTTCTTC
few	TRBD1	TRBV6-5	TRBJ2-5	CASKIQGSETQYF	TGTGCCAGCAAAATACAGGGGTCGGAGACCCAGTACTTC
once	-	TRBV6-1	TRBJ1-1	CASSERQGRGIEAFF	TGTGCCAGCAGTGAACGTCAGGGGAGGGGCATTGAAGCTTTCTTT
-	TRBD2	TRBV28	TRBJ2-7	CASRSSGRYEQYF	TGTGCCAGCAGAAGTAGCGGGAGGTACGAGCAGTACTTC
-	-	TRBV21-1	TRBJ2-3	CARPVGTSGAHTDTQYF	TGTGCCAGGCCGGTGGGGACTAGCGGGGCCCACACAGATACGCAGTATTTT
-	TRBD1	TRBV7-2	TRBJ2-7	CASSLEGGVYEQYF	TGTGCCAGCAGCTTAGAAGGGGGCGTCTACGAGCAGTACTTC
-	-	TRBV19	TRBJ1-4	CASRTAATNEKLFF	TGTGCCAGTAGGACAGCTGCAACTAATGAAAAACTGTTTTTT
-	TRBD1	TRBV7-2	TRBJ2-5	CASSLAPTGWETQYF	TGTGCCAGCAGCTTAGCTCCGACAGGGTGGGAGACCCAGTACTTC
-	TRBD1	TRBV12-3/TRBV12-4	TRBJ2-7	CASSLGQGYEQYF	TGTGCCAGCAGTTTAGGACAGGGCTACGAGCAGTACTTC
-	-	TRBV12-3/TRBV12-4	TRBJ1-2	CASTRGFYGYTF	TGTGCCAGCACCCGGGGTTTCTATGGCTACACCTTC
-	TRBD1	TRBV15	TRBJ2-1	CATSRQGANEQFF	TGTGCCACCAGCAGACAGGGGGCAAATGAGCAGTTCTTC
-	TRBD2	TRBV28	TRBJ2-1	CASLDPSSGGGEQFF	TGTGCCAGCCTAGACCCCTCTAGCGGGGGGGGTGAGCAGTTCTTC
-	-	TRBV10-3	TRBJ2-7	CAISPGQTVSYEQYF	TGTGCCATCAGTCCTGGACAGACTGTATCCTACGAGCAGTACTTC
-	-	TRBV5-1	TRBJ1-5	CASSFGGDDQPQHF	TGCGCCAGCAGCTTTGGGGGGGACGATCAGCCCCAGCATTTT
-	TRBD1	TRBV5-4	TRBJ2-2	CASSQGAETGELFF	TGTGCCAGCAGCCAGGGGGCGGAGACCGGGGAGCTGTTTTTT
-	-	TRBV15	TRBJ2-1	CATSRGAGSYNEQFF	TGTGCCACCAGCAGAGGGGCTGGGTCCTACAATGAGCAGTTCTTC
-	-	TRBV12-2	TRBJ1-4	CASRLPLGGPGKLFF	TGTGCAAGTCGCTTACCACTGGGGGGGCCGGGTAAACTGTTTTTT
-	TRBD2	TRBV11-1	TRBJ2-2	CASTRGLGNTGELFF	TGTGCCAGCACCAGGGGACTAGGAAACACCGGGGAGCTGTTTTTT
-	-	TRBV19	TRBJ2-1	CASSLRTGIYNEQFF	TGTGCCAGTAGTCTCCGGACTGGAATCTACAATGAGCAGTTCTTC
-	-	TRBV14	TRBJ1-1	CASSLGDSGRTEAFF	TGTGCCAGCAGCCTCGGTGATAGTGGCCGGACTGAAGCTTTCTTT
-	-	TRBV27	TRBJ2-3	CASSLLYSGTDTQYF	TGTGCCAGCAGCCTACTCTACTCGGGGACAGATACGCAGTATTTT
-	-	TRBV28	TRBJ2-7	CASSRAPTGEYF	TGTGCCAGCAGCCGAGCTCCTACAGGCGAGTACTTC
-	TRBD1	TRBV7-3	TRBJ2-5	CASSLWTGGWETQYF	TGTGCCAGCAGCCTATGGACAGGGGGCTGGGAGACCCAGTACTTC
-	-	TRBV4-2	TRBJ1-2	CASTPGSNYGYTF	TGTGCCAGCACCCCGGGGTCGAACTATGGCTACACCTTC
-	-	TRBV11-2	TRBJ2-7	CASSMDVPSYEQYF	TGTGCCAGCAGCATGGACGTCCCCTCCTACGAGCAGTACTTC
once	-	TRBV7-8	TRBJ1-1	CASSLRAQMNTEAFF	TGTGCCAGCAGCTTACGAGCACAGATGAACACTGAAGCTTTCTTT
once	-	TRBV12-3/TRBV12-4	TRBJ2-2	CASSFVGTGELFF	TGTGCCAGCAGTTTTGTGGGGACCGGGGAGCTGTTTTTT
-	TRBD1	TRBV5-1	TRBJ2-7	CASSFNYPGQSEQYF	TGCGCCAGCAGCTTTAATTACCCGGGACAGAGCGAGCAGTACTTC
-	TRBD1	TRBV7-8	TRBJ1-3	CASSPPGQGISGNTIYF	TGTGCCAGCAGCCCTCCGGGACAGGGGATCTCTGGAAACACCATATATTTT
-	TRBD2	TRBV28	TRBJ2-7	CASSLGASGTRGEQYF	TGTGCCAGCAGCCTCGGGGCTAGCGGGACGAGGGGCGAGCAGTACTTC
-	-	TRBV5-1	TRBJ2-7	CVSSPDSHYEQYF	TGCGTCAGCAGCCCGGACAGTCACTACGAGCAGTACTTC
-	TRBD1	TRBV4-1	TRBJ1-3	CASSQALGKRDRGVGNTIYF	TGCGCCAGCAGCCAAGCCTTAGGTAAAAGGGACAGGGGAGTTGGAAACACCATATATTTT
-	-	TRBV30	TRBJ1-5	CAWSVLSNQPQHF	TGTGCCTGGAGTGTACTTAGCAATCAGCCCCAGCATTTT
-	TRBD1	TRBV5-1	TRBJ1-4	CASSWDRVDEKLFF	TGCGCCAGCAGCTGGGACAGGGTGGATGAAAAACTGTTTTTT
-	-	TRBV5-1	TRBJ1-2	CASSGNRASYGYTF	TGCGCCAGCAGCGGCAATCGGGCCAGCTATGGCTACACCTTC
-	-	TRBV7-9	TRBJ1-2	CASSLQGIYTF	TGTGCCAGCAGCTTACAGGGTATCTACACCTTC
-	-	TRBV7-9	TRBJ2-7	CASSLDGLDYEQYF	TGTGCCAGCAGCTTAGACGGGCTAGACTACGAGCAGTACTTC
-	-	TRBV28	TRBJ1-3	CASSPGLVRGNTIYF	TGTGCCAGCAGCCCAGGGCTGGTAAGGGGAAACACCATATATTTT
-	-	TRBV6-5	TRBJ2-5	CASSLLVLETQYF	TGTGCCAGCAGCCTACTGGTACTAGAGACCCAGTACTTC
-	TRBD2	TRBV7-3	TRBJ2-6	CASSLSGGYSGANVLTF	TGTGCCAGCAGCTTGAGCGGGGGGTACTCTGGGGCCAACGTCCTGACTTTC
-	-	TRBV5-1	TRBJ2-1	CASLLGDLIRDEQFF	TGCGCCAGCCTGTTGGGGGACCTAATTCGCGATGAGCAGTTCTTC
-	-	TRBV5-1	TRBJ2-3	CASSLGVALRTDTQYF	TGCGCCAGCAGCTTGGGCGTAGCCCTGAGAACAGATACGCAGTATTTT
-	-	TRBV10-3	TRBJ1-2	CAISPTGLDYGYTF	TGTGCCATCAGTCCCACAGGGTTGGACTATGGCTACACCTTC
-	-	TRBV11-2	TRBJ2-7	CASSLESLAYEQYF	TGTGCCAGCAGCTTAGAGTCACTAGCCTACGAGCAGTACTTC
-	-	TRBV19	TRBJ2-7	CASRRGGTFSSYEQYF	TGTGCCAGTAGGAGAGGTGGGACTTTTAGCTCCTACGAGCAGTACTTC
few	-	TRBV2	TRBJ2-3	CASSDGTRGDTQYF	TGTGCCAGCAGTGACGGGACCCGGGGAGATACGCAGTATTTT
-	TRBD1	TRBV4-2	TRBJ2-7	CASSSPPGQTFYEQYF	TGTGCCAGCAGCTCACCGCCGGGACAGACCTTTTACGAGCAGTACTTC
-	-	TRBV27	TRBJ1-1	CASSPTLGLVGF	TGTGCCAGCAGCCCCACTCTCGGCCTCGTCGGCTTT
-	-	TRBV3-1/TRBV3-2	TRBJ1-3	CASSQVNSGNTIYF	TGTGCCAGCAGCCAAGTCAACTCTGGAAACACCATATATTTT